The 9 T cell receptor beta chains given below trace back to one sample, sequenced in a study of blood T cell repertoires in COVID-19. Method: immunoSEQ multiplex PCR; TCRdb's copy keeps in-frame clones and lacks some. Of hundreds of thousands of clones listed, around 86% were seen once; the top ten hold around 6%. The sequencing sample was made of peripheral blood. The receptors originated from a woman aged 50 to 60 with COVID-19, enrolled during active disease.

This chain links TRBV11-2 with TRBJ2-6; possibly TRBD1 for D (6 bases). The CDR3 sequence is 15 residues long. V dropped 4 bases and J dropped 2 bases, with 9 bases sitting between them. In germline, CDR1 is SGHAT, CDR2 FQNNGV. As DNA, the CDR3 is TGTGCCAGCAGCTCACAGGGCACTGGGGCCAACGTCCTGACTTTC. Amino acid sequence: CASSSQGTGANVLTF.

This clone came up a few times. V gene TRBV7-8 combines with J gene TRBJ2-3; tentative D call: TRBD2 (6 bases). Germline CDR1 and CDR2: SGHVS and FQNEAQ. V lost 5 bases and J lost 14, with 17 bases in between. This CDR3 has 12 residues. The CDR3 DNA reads TGTGCCAGCAGCGGGACTCCAGTCGATGGGTATTTT. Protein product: CASSGTPVDGYF.

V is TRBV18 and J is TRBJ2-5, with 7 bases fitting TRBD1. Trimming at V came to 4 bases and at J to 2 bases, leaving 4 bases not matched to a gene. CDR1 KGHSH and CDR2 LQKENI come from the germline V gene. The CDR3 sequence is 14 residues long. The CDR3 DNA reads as TGTGCCAGCTCACGTAGACAGGGTCAAGAGACCCAGTACTTC. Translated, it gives CASSRRQGQETQYF.

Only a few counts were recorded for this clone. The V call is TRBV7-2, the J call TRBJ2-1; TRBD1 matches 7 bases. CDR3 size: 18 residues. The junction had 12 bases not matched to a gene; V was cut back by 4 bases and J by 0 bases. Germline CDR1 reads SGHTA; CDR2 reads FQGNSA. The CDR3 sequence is CASSYQHRTGSSYNEQFF. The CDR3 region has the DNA TGTGCCAGCAGCTACCAACACCGGACAGGAAGCTCCTACAATGAGCAGTTCTTC.

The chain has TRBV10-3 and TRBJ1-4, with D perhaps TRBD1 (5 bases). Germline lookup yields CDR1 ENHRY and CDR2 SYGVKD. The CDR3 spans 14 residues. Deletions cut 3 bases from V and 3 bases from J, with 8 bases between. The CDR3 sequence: CAISDGHANEKLFF. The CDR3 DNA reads TGTGCCATCAGTGATGGACACGCTAATGAAAAACTGTTTTTT.

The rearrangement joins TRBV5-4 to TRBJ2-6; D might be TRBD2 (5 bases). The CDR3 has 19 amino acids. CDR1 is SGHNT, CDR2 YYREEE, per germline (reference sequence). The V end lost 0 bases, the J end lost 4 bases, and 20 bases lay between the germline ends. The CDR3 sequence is CASSLAGGRTAPGANVLTF. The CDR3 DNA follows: TGTGCCAGCAGCTTGGCCGGAGGCAGGACCGCCCCAGGGGCCAACGTCCTGACTTTC.

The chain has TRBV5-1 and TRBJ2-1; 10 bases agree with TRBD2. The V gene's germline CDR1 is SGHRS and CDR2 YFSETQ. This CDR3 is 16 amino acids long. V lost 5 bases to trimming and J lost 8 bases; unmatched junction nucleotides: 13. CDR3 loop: CASRTLAGRDRDEQFF. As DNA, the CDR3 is TGCGCCAGCAGGACACTAGCGGGAAGGGATAGGGATGAGCAGTTCTTC.

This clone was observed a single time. Here the CDR3 DNA reads TGTGCCACCAGTGACGGGGATTCCTCTGGAAACACCATATATTTT. This gives the protein CATSDGDSSGNTIYF. The chain couples TRBV24-1 to TRBJ1-3; D call uncertain. Between the trimmed V and J ends, which lost 4 bases and 0 bases, there was a span of 9 bases. Germline lookup yields CDR1 KGHDR and CDR2 SFDVKD. The CDR3 loop spans 15 amino acids.

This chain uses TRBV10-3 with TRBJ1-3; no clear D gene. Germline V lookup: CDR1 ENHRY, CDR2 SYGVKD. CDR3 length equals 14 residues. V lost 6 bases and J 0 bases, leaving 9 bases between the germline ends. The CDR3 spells CAIRREYSGNTIYF. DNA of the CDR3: TGTGCCATCAGGAGGGAGTACTCTGGAAACACCATATATTTT.